This entry lists 31 T cell receptor beta chains sequenced from one sample in a study of blood T cell repertoires in COVID-19. Assay used: immunoSEQ multiplex PCR; TCRdb lists only in-frame clones, some missing. Here the sample spans about 270,000 clones, under 90% being singletons. The sequenced material came from peripheral blood. These receptors came from a woman between 45 and 65 years old who had recovered from COVID-19.

This chain uses TRBV9 with TRBJ2-1; 9 bases line up with TRBD2. The CDR3 loop spans 16 amino acids. V lost 4 bases to trimming and J lost 3 bases; unmatched junction nucleotides: 8. The germline CDR1 and CDR2 sequences are SGDLS and YYNGEE. CDR3 DNA sequence: TGTGCCAGCAGCACCCGGTTTAGCGGGAGCTACAATGAGCAGTTCTTC. This sequence encodes CASSTRFSGSYNEQFF.

This CDR3 reads CASSYSGNFVDTQYF. In nucleotides, the CDR3 is TGTGCCAGCAGCTATAGCGGAAACTTTGTAGATACGCAGTATTTT. The chain employs TRBV7-2 and TRBJ2-3; D perhaps matches TRBD2 (6 bases). The germline V gene encodes CDR1 SGHTA and CDR2 FQGNSA. The CDR3 consists of 15 residues. The V end was cut by 4 bases, the J end by 5 bases, with 16 bases between.

This sequence joins TRBV5-6 and TRBJ2-7, with a tentative D call TRBD1 (6 bases). CDR1 SGHDT and CDR2 YYEEEE come from the germline V gene. This CDR3 contains 12 residues. Trimming took 8 bases from V and 2 from J, leaving 11 bases between them. CDR3 sequence: CASHREPYEQYF. The CDR3 nucleotides read TGTGCCAGTCACAGGGAACCCTACGAGCAGTACTTC.

This chain uses TRBV6-5 with TRBJ1-1, with a possible D match to TRBD1 (5 bases). The length of the CDR3 is 13 residues. Germline values: CDR1 MNHEY, CDR2 SVGAGI. Trimming removed 8 bases from V and 10 bases from J, with 20 bases in between. The CDR3 is CASEARAPPGAFF. CDR3 DNA sequence: TGTGCCAGCGAGGCCAGGGCGCCGCCAGGAGCTTTCTTT.

This chain uses TRBV28 with TRBJ2-4; 8 positions match TRBD1. V was clipped by 8 bases and J by 2 bases; unmatched bases: 8. The V gene's germline CDR1 is MDHEN and CDR2 SYDVKM. The CDR3 totals 15 residues. Here the CDR3 reads CASETGGVPKNIQYF. The CDR3 coding sequence is TGTGCCAGCGAAACAGGGGGTGTTCCCAAAAACATTCAGTACTTC. Supplemented by reference TRBV28 and TRBJ2-4, the full variable domain reads DVKVTQSSRYLVKRTGEKVFLECVQDMDHENMFWYRQDPGLGLRLIYFSYDVKMKEKGDIPEGYSVSREKKERFSLILESASTNQTSMYLCASETGGVPKNIQYFGAGTRLSVL.

The chain joins TRBV5-1 to TRBJ1-4; possibly TRBD1 for D (6 bases). Germline values: CDR1 SGHRS, CDR2 YFSETQ. The ends were cut back, 2 bases at V and 2 bases at J, with 7 bases in the middle. There are 14 residues in the CDR3. The DNA of the CDR3 is TGCGCCAGCAGCTTTCAGGGGACTAATGAAAAACTGTTTTTT. This translates into CASSFQGTNEKLFF.

The CDR3 loop reads CASSGTLNSPLHF. In nucleotides, the CDR3 is TGTGCCAGCAGCGGGACTCTTAATTCACCCCTCCACTTT. The V call is TRBV6-5, the J call TRBJ1-6, with TRBD1 as a possible D gene (5 bases). There are 13 residues in the CDR3. Deletions cut 6 bases from V and 6 bases from J, with 9 bases between. Germline V gene lookup returns CDR1 MNHEY and CDR2 SVGAGI.

This chain links TRBV7-3 with TRBJ2-7; 11 bases align to TRBD2. Germline values: CDR1 SGHTA, CDR2 FQGTGA. The CDR3 consists of 15 residues. The V segment lost 4 bases and the J segment 5 bases; nucleotides outside the gene matches: 7. CDR3 residues: CASSSALAGADEQYF. In DNA form, the CDR3 reads TGTGCCAGCAGCTCTGCACTAGCGGGAGCGGACGAGCAGTACTTC.

The rearrangement links TRBV10-3 to TRBJ1-1, with 7 bases that match TRBD1. Looked up from germline, CDR1 is ENHRY and CDR2 is SYGVKD. The CDR3 length is 16 residues. V lost 3 bases, J lost 7 bases, and 14 bases stayed unmatched. CDR3: CAISDPRTSGTDEAFF. DNA for the CDR3: TGTGCCATCAGTGACCCTCGTACCTCCGGGACAGATGAAGCTTTCTTT.

V gene TRBV6-6 combines with J gene TRBJ2-3, with 7 positions matching TRBD2. V dropped 6 bases and J dropped 6; count of bases not matched to a gene: 12. Germline-derived CDR1 and CDR2 are MNHNY and SVGAGI (reference sequence). The CDR3 has 15 amino acids. CDR3 nucleotides: TGTGCCAGCAGGACCCCCCTCGGGGGGATTGATACGCAGTATTTT. This sequence encodes CASRTPLGGIDTQYF.

V usage is TRBV9 and J usage is TRBJ1-3; D remains unclear. CDR1 is SGDLS, CDR2 YYNGEE, per germline. V lost 0 bases, J lost 0 bases, and 7 bases lay in between. The CDR3 spans 15 residues. DNA of the CDR3: TGTGCCAGCAGCGTAGAGCCCGGCTCTGGAAACACCATATATTTT. It encodes CASSVEPGSGNTIYF. Filled out from reference TRBV9 and TRBJ1-3, the complete variable domain reads DSGVTQTPKHLITATGQRVTLRCSPRSGDLSVYWYQQSLDQGLQFLIQYYNGEERAKGNILERFSAQQFPDLHSELNLSSLELGDSALYFCASSVEPGSGNTIYFGEGSWLTVV.

V and J are TRBV5-1 and TRBJ2-2, with TRBD1 matching 9 bases. After removal of 4 bases from V and 6 bases from J, the junction contained 7 bases not matched to a gene. Germline assignment: CDR1 SGHRS and CDR2 YFSETQ. The CDR3 length is 15 residues. The CDR3: CASSTGQGNSGELFF. In DNA, the CDR3 is TGCGCCAGCAGCACGGGACAGGGTAATTCCGGGGAGCTGTTTTTT.

The chain employs TRBV12-3 or TRBV12-4 and TRBJ1-5, with no clear D. This CDR3 region has 10 residues. The V and J ends lost 7 bases and 9 bases respectively, with 7 bases between them. The CDR3 loop is CASTLRPQHF. CDR3 nucleotide sequence: TGTGCCAGCACCCTCAGGCCCCAGCATTTT.

The chain links TRBV24-1 to TRBJ2-3; 8 bases fit TRBD1. Germline values: CDR1 KGHDR, CDR2 SFDVKD. The J segment lost 5 bases and the V segment lost 6 bases, leaving 9 bases of the junction unmatched. The CDR3 has 15 residues. CDR3 sequence: CATSKSRGREDTQYF. CDR3 in DNA: TGTGCCACCAGTAAGTCCAGGGGGCGGGAAGATACGCAGTATTTT.

The V call is TRBV28, the J call TRBJ1-1; D is uncertain. The CDR3 spans 12 residues. Trimming took 5 bases from V and 11 from J, leaving 15 bases between them. Germline CDR1 MDHEN, CDR2 SYDVKM. CDR3 in DNA: TGTGCCAGCAGTCCGTGGGTTGCAGCGGCTTTCTTT. Translated: CASSPWVAAAFF.

The J gene is TRBJ2-7, the V gene TRBV5-1, with 10 bases lining up with TRBD2. V lost 3 bases and J lost 2; bases outside the gene matches: 5. From germline, CDR1 is SGHRS and CDR2 YFSETQ. The CDR3 contains 15 residues. For the CDR3, the DNA is TGCGCCAGCAGCTCCACTAGCGGGGAAGCCTACGAGCAGTACTTC. Encoded protein: CASSSTSGEAYEQYF.

V usage is TRBV7-9 and J usage is TRBJ2-2; 12 nucleotides line up with TRBD2. This CDR3 spans 17 amino acids. J lost 0 bases, V lost 3 bases, and 2 bases had no gene match. In germline, CDR1 is SEHNR, CDR2 FQNEAQ (reference sequence). The DNA for the CDR3 is TGTGCCAGCAGCTTCCCTAGCGGGGGGGCGAACACCGGGGAGCTGTTTTTT. This sequence encodes CASSFPSGGANTGELFF. The whole variable domain, remainder taken from reference TRBV7-9 and TRBJ2-2, is DTGVSQNPRHKITKRGQNVTFRCDPISEHNRLYWYRQTLGQGPEFLTYFQNEAQLEKSRLLSDRFSAERPKGSFSTLEIQRTEQGDSAMYLCASSFPSGGANTGELFFGEGSRLTVL.

This clone occurred a few times. V and J are TRBV7-8 and TRBJ2-2; TRBD2 matches 7 bases. The CDR3 has 17 amino acids. Germline CDR1 is SGHVS and CDR2 is FQNEAQ. The J segment lost 5 bases and the V segment lost 6 bases, leaving 15 bases of the junction unmatched. CDR3 bases: TGTGCCAGCAGTCCCGCGGGGTGGGGCGGGGGAACCGGGGAGCTGTTTTTT. This gives the protein CASSPAGWGGGTGELFF.

The gene calls are TRBV1 and TRBJ2-1; the table's D call, TRBD2, was not checked against the DNA. TRBV1 is recorded as a pseudogene. The CDR3 covers 18 residues. The CDR3 is CTSSQKSSLQSSYNEQFF. The CDR3 coding sequence is TGCACCAGCAGCCAAAAATCTAGCTTGCAGAGCTCCTACAATGAGCAGTTCTTC.

This clone was seen repeatedly, ten times or more. The CDR3 loop is CASRGQASTDTQYF. DNA of the CDR3: TGTGCCAGCAGGGGTCAAGCGAGCACAGATACGCAGTATTTT. This chain links TRBV2 with TRBJ2-3; D call uncertain. The CDR3 is 14 amino acids. The germline CDR1 and CDR2 sequences are SNHLY and FYNNEI. Trimming cost V 6 bases and J 0 bases, with 10 bases left between them.

The V gene is TRBV7-3, the J gene TRBJ2-3; D perhaps matches TRBD1 (6 bases). The CDR3 has 15 residues. V lost 2 bases to trimming and J lost 7 bases, with 16 bases between them. Germline-derived CDR1 and CDR2 are SGHTA and FQGTGA. The CDR3, as DNA: TGTGCCAGCAGCTTAGAGGTGGGGGCGGTTCATACGCAGTATTTT. Its protein product is CASSLEVGAVHTQYF.

J is TRBJ1-1 and V is TRBV5-1, with D possibly matching TRBD1 (6 bases). The V and J ends lost 0 bases and 6 bases respectively, with 12 bases between them. Germline lookup yields CDR1 SGHRS and CDR2 YFSETQ. The CDR3 has 14 amino acids. The CDR3 spells CASSLETGIAEAFF. CDR3 bases: TGCGCCAGCAGCTTGGAAACAGGGATCGCTGAAGCTTTCTTT.

This chain links TRBV19 with TRBJ2-6, with D maybe TRBD1 (6 bases). In germline, CDR1 is LNHDA, CDR2 SQIVND (reference sequence). Trimming took 6 bases from V and 0 from J, leaving 18 bases between them. This CDR3 is 18 amino acids long. CDR3 in DNA: TGTGCCAGTAGGACGCAGGGGACGCGCCTCTCTGGGGCCAACGTCCTGACTTTC. Translating gives CASRTQGTRLSGANVLTF.

The chain couples TRBV20-1 to TRBJ1-2; D might be TRBD1 (5 bases). CDR1 and CDR2 from the germline V gene are DFQATT and SNEGSKA (reference sequence). The CDR3 contains 11 residues. Trimming removed 6 bases at V and 8 bases at J, with 13 bases between. CDR3 protein: CSAPGTGGYTF. Here the CDR3 DNA reads TGCAGTGCACCCGGGACTGGGGGCTACACCTTC.

The V and J genes are TRBV2 and TRBJ2-5, with TRBD2 identical over 10 bases. The junction had 5 bases not matched to a gene; V was cut back by 1 base and J by 6 bases. The CDR3 totals 15 residues. Germline assignment: CDR1 SNHLY and CDR2 FYNNEI. CDR3 sequence: CASSEVLAGPQTQYF. CDR3 bases: TGTGCCAGCAGTGAAGTACTAGCGGGGCCGCAGACCCAGTACTTC.

This clone was picked up one time. V gene TRBV11-3 combines with J gene TRBJ1-2, with D hard to call. V was pared by 1 base and J by 3 bases, with 18 bases between. This CDR3 is 17 amino acids long. CDR1 and CDR2 from the germline V gene are SGHNT and YENEEA. DNA for the CDR3: TGTGCCAGCAGCTTAGTGAGGGTCGGGGAGGGTTACTATGGCTACACCTTC. Translating gives CASSLVRVGEGYYGYTF.

The chain links TRBV3-1 (or the pseudogene TRBV3-2) to TRBJ1-5; unclear D gene. Germline CDR1 and CDR2: LGHDT and YNNKEL (reference sequence). V was trimmed by 2 bases and J by 0 bases, leaving 14 bases between them. The CDR3 loop spans 17 amino acids. In DNA, the CDR3 is TGTGCCAGCAGCCAATACTTAGCGGAGGGTAGCAATCAGCCCCAGCATTTT. Translating it yields CASSQYLAEGSNQPQHF.

V usage is TRBV9 and J usage is TRBJ1-6; D remains ambiguous. Germline values: CDR1 SGDLS, CDR2 YYNGEE. This CDR3 is 14 amino acids long. V dropped 3 bases and J dropped 8 bases, with 12 bases sitting between them. In DNA form, the CDR3 reads TGTGCCAGCAGCGCCGGTTTGGGAGATTCACCCCTCCACTTT. Amino acids: CASSAGLGDSPLHF.

The chain uses TRBV4-3 and TRBJ2-7; 13 bases agree with TRBD2. Germline loops: CDR1 LGHNA, CDR2 YSLEER. J lost 4 bases, V lost 3 bases, and 6 bases had no gene match. This CDR3 region has 16 residues. CDR3 DNA sequence: TGCGCCAGCAGCCAGAGAGAACTAGCGGGAGGGTACGAGCAGTACTTC. As protein: CASSQRELAGGYEQYF.

The chain links TRBV5-4 to TRBJ2-2; D call uncertain. Germline V gene data show CDR1 as SGHNT and CDR2 as YYREEE (reference sequence). V was clipped by 4 bases and J by 5 bases, with 6 bases between them. This CDR3 is 12 amino acids long. CDR3 nucleotide sequence: TGTGCCAGCAGCCCTCTAACCGGGGAGCTGTTTTTT. This translates into CASSPLTGELFF.

This clone was recorded once. CDR3 loop: CASSRDRGNTIYF. CDR3 bases: TGTGCCAGCAGCCGTGACAGGGGAAACACCATATATTTT. V gene TRBV7-2 combines with J gene TRBJ1-3; D may be TRBD1 (6 bases). The V end was cut by 5 bases, the J end by 4 bases, with 9 bases between. Germline loops: CDR1 SGHTA, CDR2 FQGNSA. The CDR3 runs to 13 residues.